This T cell receptor beta chain was recovered during a study of OX40 agonist ivuxolimab in advanced cancers. Study summary: An agonistic human IgG2 monoclonal antibody against OX40 (CD134) was given. All patients had ivuxolimab intravenously every 2 weeks at 0.01 to 10 mg/kg. Age averaged 60 years (range roughly 23 to 80), and just over 80% were male. General study results and limits: Among some nonresponders, normalized T-cell clonal expansion was also low.

Regarding this clone: The antigen remains undetermined.

Libraries were prepared by immunoSEQ multiplex PCR; TCRdb keeps only in-frame clonotypes and omits some of them. The data show about 71,000 clones, with around 94% seen just once and around 14% held by the top ten. The CDR3 consists of 11 residues. In germline, CDR1 is SQVTM, CDR2 ANQGSEA. Trimming stripped 6 bases from V and 5 bases from J, with 10 bases between. This receptor was obtained from an adult with an advanced solid tumor such as melanoma, head and neck, liver or kidney cancer. Sequenced material: CD4+ or CD8+ T cells sorted from blood, taken in a trial of the OX40 agonist ivuxolimab. The chain couples TRBV29-1 to TRBJ1-1; no clear D. The CDR3 nucleotides are TGCAGCGTGCGGGGAGGGACTGAAGCTTTCTTT. Encoded protein: CSVRGGTEAFF.